This TCR beta chain was observed in a study of T cell responses to AZD1222 COVID-19 vaccine. Study-wide results and limits: Baseline antibody screening turned up just five to seven seropositive AZD1222 recipients.

V lost 3 bases to trimming and J lost 8 bases; unmatched junction nucleotides: 3. Looked up from germline, CDR1 is SGHDT and CDR2 is YYEEEE. The length of the CDR3 is 13 residues. Generated by immunoSEQ multiplex PCR, the TCRdb table keeps only in-frame clones and is missing some. Of fewer than 150,000 clones listed, 80% to 90% were seen once; the top ten hold around 3.3%. As concerns this clone: The antigen remains undetermined.

The chain couples TRBV5-6 to TRBJ1-2; TRBD1 agrees at 11 bases. The TCR sequence derives from an adult in good health. Specimen: peripheral blood, collected on day 0 of AZD1222 vaccination. The CDR3 reads CASSWGQGEGYTF. The CDR3 coding sequence is TGTGCCAGCAGCTGGGGACAGGGGGAAGGCTACACCTTC.